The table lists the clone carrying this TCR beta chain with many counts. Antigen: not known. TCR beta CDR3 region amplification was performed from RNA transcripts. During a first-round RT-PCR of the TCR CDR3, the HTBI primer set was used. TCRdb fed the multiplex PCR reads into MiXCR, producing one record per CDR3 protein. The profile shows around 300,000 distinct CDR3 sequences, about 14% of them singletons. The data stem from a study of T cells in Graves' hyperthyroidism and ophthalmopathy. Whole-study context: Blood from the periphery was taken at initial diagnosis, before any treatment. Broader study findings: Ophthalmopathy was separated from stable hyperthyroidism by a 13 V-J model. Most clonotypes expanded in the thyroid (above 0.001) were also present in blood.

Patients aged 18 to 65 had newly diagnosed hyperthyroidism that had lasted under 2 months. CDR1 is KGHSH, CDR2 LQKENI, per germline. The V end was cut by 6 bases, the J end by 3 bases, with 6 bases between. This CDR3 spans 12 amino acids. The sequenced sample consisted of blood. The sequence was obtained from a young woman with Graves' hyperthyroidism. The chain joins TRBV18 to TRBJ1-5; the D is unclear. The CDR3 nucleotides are TGTGCCAGCTCCGACAACAATCAGCCCCAGCATTTT. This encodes CASSDNNQPQHF.